This TCR beta chain was captured by sequencing in a study of blood T cell repertoires in COVID-19. Study in general: COVID-19 samples collected from the United States, Italy and Spain covered acute and convalescent phases. Sample material is recorded as cDNA or gDNA derived from T cells, B-cell-depleted T cells, or PBMCs.

V lost 1 base, J lost 6 bases, and 12 bases lay in between. CDR1 and CDR2 (germline): SGHDN, FVKESK. This CDR3 comprises 14 residues. Per the original data handling: Researchers report that nucleated cell counts were estimated from reference gene primer amplification. The assay was immunoSEQ multiplex PCR, and TCRdb's table has in-frame clones only and misses some. V and J calls and clone size follow that table, whereas D and trimming were derived from the DNA. The table records over 70,000 clones, roughly 86% of them present only once. The specimen was peripheral blood. The chain uses TRBV14 and TRBJ1-1, with D uncertain. This TCR derives from a man between 60 and 70 years old with acute or convalescent COVID-19. In DNA, the CDR3 is TGTGCCAGCAGCCAAGTGCGAGATCTCCCTGAAGCTTTCTTT. Translated: CASSQVRDLPEAFF.